These 18 T cell receptor beta chains share one sample of origin, sequenced in a study of blood T cell repertoires in COVID-19. Clones were sequenced by immunoSEQ multiplex PCR, and TCRdb holds only the in-frame ones, with some missing. The sample has tens of thousands of clones, roughly four fifths seen once; the top ten hold 20% to 25%. Sequenced sample: peripheral blood. Receptor source: a human donor in a cohort sampled during active COVID-19.

Only a few counts were recorded for this clone. The chain couples TRBV2 to TRBJ1-5, with 10 bases fitting TRBD1. In germline, CDR1 is SNHLY, CDR2 FYNNEI. V shed 6 bases, J shed 6 bases, and the junction held 2 bases outside the gene matches. CDR3 length equals 13 residues. CDR3 sequence reads: CASRTGGIQPQHF. The CDR3 region has the DNA TGTGCCAGCAGGACAGGGGGCATTCAGCCCCAGCATTTT.

The V and J genes are TRBV9 and TRBJ2-2, with D tentatively TRBD2 (6 bases). Germline CDR1 SGDLS, CDR2 YYNGEE. CDR3 length: 13 amino acids. Trimming took off 3 bases at V and 5 bases at J, with 8 bases between the two ends. CDR3 DNA sequence: TGTGCCAGCAGCGGTAGCGGAACCGGGGAGCTGTTTTTT. This codes for CASSGSGTGELFF. Based on the CDR3 plus reference TRBV9 and TRBJ2-2, the full variable domain is DSGVTQTPKHLITATGQRVTLRCSPRSGDLSVYWYQQSLDQGLQFLIQYYNGEERAKGNILERFSAQQFPDLHSELNLSSLELGDSALYFCASSGSGTGELFFGEGSRLTVL.

This clone was picked up one time. The CDR3 spells CASSSTANTEAFF. In DNA, the CDR3 is TGTGCCAGCAGCTCAACAGCTAACACTGAAGCTTTCTTT. V and J are TRBV3-1 (or the pseudogene TRBV3-2) and TRBJ1-1; D remains unclear. Germline values: CDR1 LGHDT, CDR2 YNNKEL (reference sequence). The CDR3 length is 13 residues. Trimming took 5 bases from V and 2 from J, leaving 9 bases between them.

The CDR3 region has the DNA TGTGCCAGTAGTAGACAGGACCCTAGGGACTATAACTATGGCTACACCTTC. It translates to CASSRQDPRDYNYGYTF. The genes are TRBV19 and TRBJ1-2, with D perhaps TRBD1 (6 bases). The V end was cut by 4 bases, the J end by 1 base, with 19 bases between. Germline V gene data show CDR1 as LNHDA and CDR2 as SQIVND (reference sequence). The CDR3 is 17 residues long.

The chain carries TRBV27 and TRBJ2-7; D possibly corresponds to TRBD2 (6 bases). Germline lookup yields CDR1 MNHEY and CDR2 SMNVEV (reference sequence). V dropped 3 bases and J dropped 7 bases, with 16 bases sitting between them. CDR3 length: 14 amino acids. CDR3 loop: CASSLSLLEGEQYF. The CDR3 DNA reads TGTGCCAGCAGTTTGTCCCTATTGGAGGGGGAGCAGTACTTC.

This clone has a handful of counts. This rearrangement joins TRBV5-4 to TRBJ2-7; TRBD2 aligns across 8 bases. CDR1 SGHNT and CDR2 YYREEE come from the germline V gene (reference sequence). The V gene end was trimmed by 4 bases and the J gene end by 6 bases; junction bases not matched to a gene: 9. The CDR3 totals 14 residues. The CDR3: CASSLRTSRLEQYF. DNA for the CDR3: TGTGCCAGCAGCCTCCGGACTAGCCGCCTCGAGCAGTACTTC.

The genes are TRBV20-1 and TRBJ2-7; D is perhaps TRBD1 (6 bases). The CDR3 runs 11 residues. Germline V gene sequence: CDR1 DFQATT, CDR2 SNEGSKA (reference sequence). The V end was cut by 3 bases, the J end by 8 bases, with 11 bases between. This CDR3 is CSARGAPKQYF. CDR3 bases: TGCAGTGCTAGGGGGGCCCCCAAGCAGTACTTC.

The chain couples TRBV25-1 to TRBJ2-5; a possible D gene is TRBD1 (6 bases). From germline, CDR1 is MGHDK and CDR2 SYGVNS. This CDR3 spans 14 amino acids. Trimming removed 5 bases from V and 5 bases from J, with 15 bases in between. The DNA for the CDR3 is TGTGCCAGCAGTCACAGGGACACTGCGGAGACCCAGTACTTC. Residues: CASSHRDTAETQYF.

The chain's CDR3 is CASSRQMNTEAFF. The DNA for the CDR3 is TGTGCCAGTAGTAGGCAGATGAACACTGAAGCTTTCTTT. The rearrangement uses TRBV19 and TRBJ1-1; D remains ambiguous. Germline CDR1 LNHDA, CDR2 SQIVND (reference sequence). The V end lost 4 bases, the J end lost 0 bases, and 6 bases lay between the germline ends. The CDR3 consists of 13 residues.

The chain combines TRBV7-3 with TRBJ2-1; TRBD1 agrees at 7 bases. CDR3 size: 16 residues. The germline V gene encodes CDR1 SGHTA and CDR2 FQGTGA. J lost 7 bases, V lost 1 base, and 10 bases had no gene match. CDR3 coding DNA: TGTGCCAGCAGCTTAAGGGCAGGGGGTCATAGGAATGAGCAGTTCTTC. Translation gives CASSLRAGGHRNEQFF.

The chain recombines TRBV5-1 with TRBJ2-1; the D gene is possibly TRBD2 (5 bases). V was clipped by 0 bases and J by 2 bases, with 9 bases between them. The CDR3 sequence is 15 residues long. CDR1 and CDR2 (germline): SGHRS, YFSETQ. DNA of the CDR3: TGCGCCAGCAGCTTGGGCCTAGCTACCTACAATGAGCAGTTCTTC. Amino acids: CASSLGLATYNEQFF.

This sequence joins TRBV28 and TRBJ1-5; possibly TRBD1 for D (6 bases). The CDR3 extends over 13 amino acids. Trimming pared 4 bases from V and 7 bases from J, leaving 11 bases between. CDR1 is MDHEN, CDR2 SYDVKM, per germline. CDR3: CASSSRGYQPQHF. The CDR3 DNA sequence: TGTGCCAGCAGTTCCAGGGGATACCAGCCCCAGCATTTT.

This clone showed up just once. The chain combines TRBV19 with TRBJ2-1, with 8 bases fitting TRBD2. CDR1 is LNHDA, CDR2 SQIVND, per germline (reference sequence). The CDR3 covers 15 residues. The V segment lost 2 bases and the J segment 3 bases; nucleotides outside the gene matches: 3. CDR3 sequence: CASSINSGDYNEQFF. Here the CDR3 DNA reads TGTGCCAGTAGTATAAATAGCGGGGACTACAATGAGCAGTTCTTC.

The chain combines TRBV10-1 with TRBJ2-7; no clear D. CDR1 is WNHNN, CDR2 SYGVQD, per germline (reference sequence). The CDR3 spans 12 residues. The germline V and J ends were trimmed by 3 bases and 0 bases, with 3 bases remaining between them. Here the CDR3 reads CASSDYSYEQYF. CDR3 nucleotide sequence: TGCGCCAGCAGTGACTACTCCTACGAGCAGTACTTC.

The chain is built from TRBV29-1 and TRBJ1-2; D unclear. The V end lost 1 base, the J end lost 5 bases, and 8 bases lay between the germline ends. The CDR3 spans 12 residues. Germline V gene data show CDR1 as SQVTM and CDR2 as ANQGSEA. For the CDR3, the DNA is TGCAGCGTTGAAGGAGGGAAGTATGGCTACACCTTC. It yields the protein CSVEGGKYGYTF.

This CDR3 is CASSSTKAGGSDTQYF. Written as DNA, the CDR3 is TGTGCCAGCAGCTCCACTAAGGCGGGGGGCTCAGATACGCAGTATTTT. The rearrangement joins TRBV5-5 to TRBJ2-3; 8 bases fit TRBD2. In germline, CDR1 is SGHKS, CDR2 YYEKEE (reference sequence). The CDR3 totals 16 residues. Trimming removed 3 bases from V and 4 bases from J; junction bases left unmatched: 10.

The genes are TRBV7-2 and TRBJ2-2; maybe TRBD1 (5 bases). V was clipped by 5 bases and J by 4 bases, with 11 bases between them. This CDR3 region has 14 residues. Germline lookup yields CDR1 SGHTA and CDR2 FQGNSA. CDR3 nucleotides: TGTGCCAGCAGCCCCAGACAGAGCACCGGGGAGCTGTTTTTT. Translation gives CASSPRQSTGELFF.

As for this clone: A read error may account for a junction end that differs from germline. The chain links TRBV18 to TRBJ1-2, with TRBD1 identical over 8 bases. Looked up from germline, CDR1 is KGHSH and CDR2 is LQKENI. There are 14 residues in the CDR3. CDR3 loop: CASSPPQGARLTVF. In DNA, the CDR3 is TGTGCCAGCTCACCGCCGCAGGGGGCTCGCCTTACTGTATTC.